This T cell receptor (beta chain) was obtained from a study of beta chain features in type 1 diabetes. Study information: Over all samples combined, fewer than 140,000,000 sorted cells were examined.

The investigators reverse transcribed all of the isolated RNA, so they sequenced expressed TCRB transcripts. Millions of reads were obtained on average from naive, central memory and regulatory T cell samples. Using immunoSEQ multiplex PCR, the repertoire was profiled, and TCRdb retains in-frame clones only, with some absent. The sample records tens of thousands of clones, roughly half being singletons. With respect to this clone: The antigen is not known.

CDR3 length: 12 residues. Germline loops: CDR1 ENHRY, CDR2 SYGVKD. The V end lost 5 bases, the J end lost 8 bases, and 12 bases lay between the germline ends. Notes on the study in general: Significant though moderate, a shortening of TCRB CDR3s appeared in all four CD4+ subsets of Type 1 diabetes patients. Reduced insertions and increased deletions marked VDJ junctions in type 1 diabetes patients.

This clonotype originated in a man between 25 and 39 years old with type 1 diabetes. The sample consisted of central memory CD4+ T cells from blood. The J gene is TRBJ1-2, the V gene TRBV10-3, with D possibly TRBD1 on 6 matching bases. The CDR3 DNA is TGTGCCATCAGTATGGACAGACTGGGCTACACCTTC. It yields the protein CAISMDRLGYTF.